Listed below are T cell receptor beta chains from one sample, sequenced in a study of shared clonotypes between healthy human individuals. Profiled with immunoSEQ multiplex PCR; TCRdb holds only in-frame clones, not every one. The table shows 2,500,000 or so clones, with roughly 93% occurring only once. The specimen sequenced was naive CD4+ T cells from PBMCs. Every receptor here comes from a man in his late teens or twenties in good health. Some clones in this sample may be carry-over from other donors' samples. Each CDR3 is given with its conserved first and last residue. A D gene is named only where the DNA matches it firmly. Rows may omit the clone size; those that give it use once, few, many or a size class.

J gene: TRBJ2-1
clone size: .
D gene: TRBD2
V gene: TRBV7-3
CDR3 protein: CASRPSGNGGEQFF
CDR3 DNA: TGTGCCAGCAGGCCTAGCGGGAACGGGGGTGAGCAGTTCTTC

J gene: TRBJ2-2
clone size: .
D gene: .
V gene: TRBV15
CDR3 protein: CATSRTLAFTGELFF
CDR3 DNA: TGTGCCACCAGCAGAACCCTAGCGTTTACCGGGGAGCTGTTTTTT

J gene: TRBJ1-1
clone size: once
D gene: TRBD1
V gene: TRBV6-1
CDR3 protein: CASSPPTGGYTEAFF
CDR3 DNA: TGTGCCAGCAGTCCGCCGACAGGGGGCTACACTGAAGCTTTCTTT

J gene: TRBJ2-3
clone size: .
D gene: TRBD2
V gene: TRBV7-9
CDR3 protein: CASSLLADRTDTQYF
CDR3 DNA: TGTGCCAGCAGCTTACTAGCGGACCGCACAGATACGCAGTATTTT

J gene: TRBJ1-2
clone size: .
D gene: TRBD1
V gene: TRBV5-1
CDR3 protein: CASSYDRGSYGYTF
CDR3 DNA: TGCGCCAGCAGCTACGACAGGGGGTCCTATGGCTACACCTTC

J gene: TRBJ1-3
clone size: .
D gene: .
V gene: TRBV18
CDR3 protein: CASSPPVRQTGNTIYF
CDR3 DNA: TGTGCCAGCTCACCACCGGTGAGGCAAACTGGAAACACCATATATTTT

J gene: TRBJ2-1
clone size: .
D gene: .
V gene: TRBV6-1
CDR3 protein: CASSPGSTYNEQFF
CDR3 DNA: TGTGCCAGCAGTCCCGGGAGTACCTACAATGAGCAGTTCTTC

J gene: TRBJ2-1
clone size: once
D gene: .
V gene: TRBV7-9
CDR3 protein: CASSLDWGNNEQFF
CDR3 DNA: TGTGCCAGCAGCTTAGATTGGGGGAACAATGAGCAGTTCTTC

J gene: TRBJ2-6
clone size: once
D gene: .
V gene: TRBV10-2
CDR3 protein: CASIPLGANVLTF
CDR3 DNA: TGCGCCAGCATTCCCCTGGGGGCCAACGTCCTGACTTTC

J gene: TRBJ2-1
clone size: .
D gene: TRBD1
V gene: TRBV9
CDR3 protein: CASSVGGQGGYEQFF
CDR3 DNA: TGTGCCAGCAGCGTAGGGGGACAGGGTGGTTATGAGCAGTTCTTC

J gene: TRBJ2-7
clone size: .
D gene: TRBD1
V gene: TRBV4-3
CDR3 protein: CASSQEPPPRGPFYEQYF
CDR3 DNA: TGCGCCAGCAGCCAAGAGCCCCCACCCAGGGGGCCATTCTACGAGCAGTACTTC

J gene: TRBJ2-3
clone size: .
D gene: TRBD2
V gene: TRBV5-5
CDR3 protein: CASSGGTSGYDTQYF
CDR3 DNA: TGTGCCAGCAGCGGCGGGACTAGCGGGTACGATACGCAGTATTTT

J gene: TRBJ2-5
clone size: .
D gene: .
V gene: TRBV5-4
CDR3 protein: CASSPFGSSETQYF
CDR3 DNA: TGTGCCAGCAGCCCCTTCGGTAGCTCAGAGACCCAGTACTTC

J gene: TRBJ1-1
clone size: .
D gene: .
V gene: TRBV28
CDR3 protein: CASFDRYTEAFF
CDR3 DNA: TGTGCCAGCTTCGACAGGTACACTGAAGCTTTCTTT

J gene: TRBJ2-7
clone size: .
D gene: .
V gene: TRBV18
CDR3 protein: CASSPQGQLSSYEQYF
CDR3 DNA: TGTGCCAGCTCACCACAGGGACAATTGAGCTCCTACGAGCAGTACTTC

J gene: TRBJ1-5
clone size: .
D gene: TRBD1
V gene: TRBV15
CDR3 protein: CATSGPGQAKFSNQPQHF
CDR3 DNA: TGTGCCACCAGCGGACCGGGACAGGCGAAATTTAGCAATCAGCCCCAGCATTTT

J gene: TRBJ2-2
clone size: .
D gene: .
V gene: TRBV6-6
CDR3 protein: CASSGVQGPGELFF
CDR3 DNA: TGTGCCAGCAGTGGAGTACAGGGTCCCGGGGAGCTGTTTTTT

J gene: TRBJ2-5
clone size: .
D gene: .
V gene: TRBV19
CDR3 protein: CASSIGPQGQETQYF
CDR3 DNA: TGTGCCAGTAGTATTGGGCCTCAGGGTCAAGAGACCCAGTACTTC

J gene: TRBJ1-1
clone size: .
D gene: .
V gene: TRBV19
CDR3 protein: CASSMGWNEAFF
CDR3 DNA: TGTGCCAGTAGTATGGGGTGGAATGAAGCTTTCTTT

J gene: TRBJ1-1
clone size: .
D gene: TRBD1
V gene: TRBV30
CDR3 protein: CAWSGMGQGFTEAFF
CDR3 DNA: TGTGCCTGGAGCGGAATGGGACAGGGTTTCACTGAAGCTTTCTTT

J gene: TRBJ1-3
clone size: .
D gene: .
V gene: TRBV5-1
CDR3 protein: CASSLGYTENGNTIYF
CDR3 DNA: TGCGCCAGCAGCTTGGGATATACGGAGAATGGAAACACCATATATTTT

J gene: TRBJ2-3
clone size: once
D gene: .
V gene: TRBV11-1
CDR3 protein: CASSLVGRVGNTQYF
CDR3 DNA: TGTGCCAGCAGCTTAGTAGGTAGAGTGGGCAATACGCAGTATTTT

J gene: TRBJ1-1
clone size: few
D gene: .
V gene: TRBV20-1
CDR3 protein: CSGAENTEAFF
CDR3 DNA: TGCAGTGGGGCAGAAAACACTGAAGCTTTCTTT